The entry below describes one TCR beta chain. Its target is unknown. This record belongs to a study of T-cell memory formation after mild COVID-19. Study outcomes and limitations: Contracting clones from day 15 to 85 had balanced CD4/CD8; later expanders favoured CD4+. The appearance of some responding clones in pre-infection memory suggested that cross-reactive memory joined.

MiXCR, run by TCRdb on the 5' RACE reads, gives a single entry per CDR3 protein. In the table there are 150,000 to 200,000 distinct CDR3 sequences, about 20% of which are singletons. Input material: PBMCs or a T cell subset sorted from them (not recorded which). This clonotype was obtained from an adult woman who had mild COVID-19 (a few samples of this study predate the infection). Cell type and time point are not known.

This chain's CDR3 is CASSVPRDQVQTQYF. The CDR3 DNA is TGTGCCAGCAGCGTTCCCCGGGACCAAGTGCAGACCCAGTACTTC. This chain uses TRBV7-8 with TRBJ2-5; the D gene could be TRBD1 or TRBD2 (5 bases each). Germline CDR1 SGHVS, CDR2 FQNEAQ. V was pared by 5 bases and J by 6 bases, with 19 bases between. This CDR3 is built from 15 residues.